This T cell receptor (beta chain) was identified in a study of T cell responses to AZD1222 COVID-19 vaccine. A remark on this clone: The target antigen is unknown.

Germline CDR1 SNHLY, CDR2 FYNNEI. Germline trimming cut 8 bases from V and 3 bases from J; bases unmatched to any gene: 9. The CDR3 length is 15 residues. General study points: Mapped onto spike, vaccine-associated CD4 TCRs spanned it and were dominant at 160-218 and 743-854. There were repertoire samples only from the period after the peak T cell response. The reported proportion of spike-specific TCRs targeting unmutated variant regions was nearly half. The donors showed a predominance of white British ancestry and of females, with possible underestimation of clonal diversity.

Assay: immunoSEQ multiplex PCR; the TCRdb copy retains only in-frame clones and omits some. The data show approximately 190,000 clones, with approximately 90% seen just once and 0.95% to 1% held by the top ten. The sequenced sample was peripheral blood, obtained on day 0 of AZD1222 vaccination. This TCR came from an adult in good health. This chain connects TRBV2 to TRBJ2-3; 9 bases map to TRBD2. CDR3 residues: CASAVAGVGTDTQYF. In nucleotides, the CDR3 is TGTGCCAGCGCGGTAGCGGGGGTTGGAACAGATACGCAGTATTTT.